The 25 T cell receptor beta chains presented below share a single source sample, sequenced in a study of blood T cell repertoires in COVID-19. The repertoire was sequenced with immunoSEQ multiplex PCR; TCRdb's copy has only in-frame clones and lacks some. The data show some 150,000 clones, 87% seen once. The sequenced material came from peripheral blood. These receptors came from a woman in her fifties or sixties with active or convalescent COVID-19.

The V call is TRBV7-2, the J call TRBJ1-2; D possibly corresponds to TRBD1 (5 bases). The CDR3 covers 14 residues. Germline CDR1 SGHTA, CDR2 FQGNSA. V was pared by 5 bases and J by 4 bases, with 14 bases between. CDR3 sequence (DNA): TGTGCCAGCAGCCCAGGCGGGGCGCTCTATGGCTACACCTTC. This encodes CASSPGGALYGYTF.

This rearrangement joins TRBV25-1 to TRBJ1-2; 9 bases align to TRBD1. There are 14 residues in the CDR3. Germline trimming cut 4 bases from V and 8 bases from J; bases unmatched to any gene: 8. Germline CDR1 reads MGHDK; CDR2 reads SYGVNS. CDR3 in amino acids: CASSGLGQGSGYTF. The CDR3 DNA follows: TGTGCCAGCAGTGGGCTGGGACAGGGTTCAGGCTACACCTTC.

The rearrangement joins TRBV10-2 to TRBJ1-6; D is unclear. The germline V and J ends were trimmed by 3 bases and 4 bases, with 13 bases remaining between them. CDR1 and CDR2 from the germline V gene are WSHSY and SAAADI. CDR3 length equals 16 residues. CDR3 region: CASSEGRGTYNSPLHF. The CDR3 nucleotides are TGCGCCAGCAGTGAAGGACGGGGAACTTATAATTCACCCCTCCACTTT.

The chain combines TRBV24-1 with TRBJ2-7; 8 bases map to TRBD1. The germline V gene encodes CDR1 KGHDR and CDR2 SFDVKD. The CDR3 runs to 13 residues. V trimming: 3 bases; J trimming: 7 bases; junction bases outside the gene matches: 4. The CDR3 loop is CATSDDRGREQYF. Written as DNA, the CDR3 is TGTGCCACCAGTGATGACAGGGGTCGGGAGCAGTACTTC.

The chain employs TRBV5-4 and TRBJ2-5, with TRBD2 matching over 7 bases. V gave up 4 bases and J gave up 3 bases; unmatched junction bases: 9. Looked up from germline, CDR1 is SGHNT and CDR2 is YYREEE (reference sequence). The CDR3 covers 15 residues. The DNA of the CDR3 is TGTGCCAGCAGCACCCCTGGGCTAGCGGAAGAGACCCAGTACTTC. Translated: CASSTPGLAEETQYF.

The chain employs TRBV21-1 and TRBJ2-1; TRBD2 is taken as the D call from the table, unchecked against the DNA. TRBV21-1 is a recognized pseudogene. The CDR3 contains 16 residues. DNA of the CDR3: TGTGCCACCGATACCCTAGCGGGGGATCAGGGAAATGAGCAGTTCTTC. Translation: CATDTLAGDQGNEQFF.

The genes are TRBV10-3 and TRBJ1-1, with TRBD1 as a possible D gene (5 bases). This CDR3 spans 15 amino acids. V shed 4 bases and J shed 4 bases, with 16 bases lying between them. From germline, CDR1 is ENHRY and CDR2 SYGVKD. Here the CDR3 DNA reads TGTGCCATCAGTGGGAACCTGGGGCGGGGCACTGAAGCTTTCTTT. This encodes CAISGNLGRGTEAFF.

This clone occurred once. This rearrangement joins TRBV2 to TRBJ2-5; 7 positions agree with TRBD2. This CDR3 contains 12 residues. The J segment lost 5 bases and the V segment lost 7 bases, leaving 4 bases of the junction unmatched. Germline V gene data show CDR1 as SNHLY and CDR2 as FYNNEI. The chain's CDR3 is CASNPAGETQYF. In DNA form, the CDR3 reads TGTGCCAGCAATCCAGCGGGGGAGACCCAGTACTTC.

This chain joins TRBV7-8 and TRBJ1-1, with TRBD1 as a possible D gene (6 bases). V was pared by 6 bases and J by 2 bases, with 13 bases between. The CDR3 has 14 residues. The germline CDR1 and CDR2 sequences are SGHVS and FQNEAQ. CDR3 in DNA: TGTGCCAGCAGTCTACAGGGTTATAACACTGAAGCTTTCTTT. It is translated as CASSLQGYNTEAFF.

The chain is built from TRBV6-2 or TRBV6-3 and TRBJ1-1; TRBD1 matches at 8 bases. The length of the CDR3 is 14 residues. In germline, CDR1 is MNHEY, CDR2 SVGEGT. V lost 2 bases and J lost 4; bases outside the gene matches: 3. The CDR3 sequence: CASSYGTGLTEAFF. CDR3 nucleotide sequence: TGTGCCAGCAGTTACGGGACAGGACTCACTGAAGCTTTCTTT.

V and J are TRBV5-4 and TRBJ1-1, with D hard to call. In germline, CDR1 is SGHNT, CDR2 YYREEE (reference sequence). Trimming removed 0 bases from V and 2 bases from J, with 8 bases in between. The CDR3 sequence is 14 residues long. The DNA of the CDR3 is TGTGCCAGCAGCTTGGAGGAGGCAAACACTGAAGCTTTCTTT. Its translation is CASSLEEANTEAFF.

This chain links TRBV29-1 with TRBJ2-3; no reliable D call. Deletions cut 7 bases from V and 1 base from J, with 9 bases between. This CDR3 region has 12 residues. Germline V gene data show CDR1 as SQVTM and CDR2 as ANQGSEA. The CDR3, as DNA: TGCAGCGCCCTCCAGGGCACAGATACGCAGTATTTT. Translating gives CSALQGTDTQYF.

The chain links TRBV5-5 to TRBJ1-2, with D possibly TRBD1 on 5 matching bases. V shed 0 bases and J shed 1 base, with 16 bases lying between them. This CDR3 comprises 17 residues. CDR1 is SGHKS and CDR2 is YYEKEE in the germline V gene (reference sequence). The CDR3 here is CASSLATRGRVNYGYTF. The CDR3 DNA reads TGTGCCAGCAGCTTGGCCACACGGGGGAGGGTTAACTATGGCTACACCTTC.

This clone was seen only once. CDR3 region: CASSQGGQNNSPLHF. DNA for the CDR3: TGTGCCAGCAGCCAAGGGGGACAGAATAATTCACCCCTCCACTTT. V gene TRBV9 combines with J gene TRBJ1-6; TRBD1 aligns across 7 bases. V dropped 4 bases and J dropped 5; count of bases not matched to a gene: 6. CDR3 length: 15 residues. CDR1 SGDLS and CDR2 YYNGEE come from the germline V gene.

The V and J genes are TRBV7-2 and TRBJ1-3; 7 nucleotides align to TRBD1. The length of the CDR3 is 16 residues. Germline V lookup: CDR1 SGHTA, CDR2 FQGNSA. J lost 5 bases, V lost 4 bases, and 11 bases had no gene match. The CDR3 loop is CASSSQTGNGRNTIYF. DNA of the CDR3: TGTGCCAGCAGCTCCCAGACAGGGAATGGAAGAAACACCATATATTTT.

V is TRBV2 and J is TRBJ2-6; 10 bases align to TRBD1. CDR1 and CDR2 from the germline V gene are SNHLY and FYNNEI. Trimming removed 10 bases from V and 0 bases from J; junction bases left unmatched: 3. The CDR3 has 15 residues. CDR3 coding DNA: TGTGCCACCAGGACAGGGGGCTCTGGGGCCAACGTCCTGACTTTC. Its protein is CATRTGGSGANVLTF.

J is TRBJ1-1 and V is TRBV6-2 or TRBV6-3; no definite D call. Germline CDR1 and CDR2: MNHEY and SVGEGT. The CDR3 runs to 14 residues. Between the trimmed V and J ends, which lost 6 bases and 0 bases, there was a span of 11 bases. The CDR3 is CASSPRGMNTEAFF. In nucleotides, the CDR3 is TGTGCCAGCAGCCCCAGAGGGATGAACACTGAAGCTTTCTTT.

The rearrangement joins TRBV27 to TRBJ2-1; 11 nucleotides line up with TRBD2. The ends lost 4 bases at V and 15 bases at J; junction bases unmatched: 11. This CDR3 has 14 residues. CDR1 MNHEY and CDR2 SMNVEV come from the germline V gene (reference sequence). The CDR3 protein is CASSWGLADETRFF. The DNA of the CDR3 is TGTGCCAGCAGTTGGGGACTAGCGGACGAAACCCGGTTCTTC.

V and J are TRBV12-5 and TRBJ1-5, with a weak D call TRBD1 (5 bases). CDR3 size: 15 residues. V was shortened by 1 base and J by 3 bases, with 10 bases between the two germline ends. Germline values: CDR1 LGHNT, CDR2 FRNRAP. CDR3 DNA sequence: TGTGCTAGTGGTTTGGGGTCAGGGATCAATCAGCCCCAGCATTTT. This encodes CASGLGSGINQPQHF.

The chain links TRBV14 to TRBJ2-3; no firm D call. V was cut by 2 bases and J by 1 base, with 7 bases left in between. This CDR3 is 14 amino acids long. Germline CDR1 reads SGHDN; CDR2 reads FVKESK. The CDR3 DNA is TGTGCCAGCAGCCAATTTGGAGGCACAGATACGCAGTATTTT. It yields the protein CASSQFGGTDTQYF. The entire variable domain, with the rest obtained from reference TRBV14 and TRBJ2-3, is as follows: EAGVTQFPSHSVIEKGQTVTLRCDPISGHDNLYWYRRVMGKEIKFLLHFVKESKQDESGMPNNRFLAERTGGTYSTLKVQPAELEDSGVYFCASSQFGGTDTQYFGPGTRLTVL.

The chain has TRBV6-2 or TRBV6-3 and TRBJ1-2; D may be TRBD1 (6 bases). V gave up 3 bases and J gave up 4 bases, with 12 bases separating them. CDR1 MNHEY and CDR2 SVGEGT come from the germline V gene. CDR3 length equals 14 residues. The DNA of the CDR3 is TGTGCCAGCAGTTATCTCGGGACAACCTATGGCTACACCTTC. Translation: CASSYLGTTYGYTF.

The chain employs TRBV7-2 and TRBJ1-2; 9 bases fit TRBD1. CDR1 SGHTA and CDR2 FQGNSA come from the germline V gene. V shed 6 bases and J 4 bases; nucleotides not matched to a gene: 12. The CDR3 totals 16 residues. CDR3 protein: CASRRTPGQGVYGYTF. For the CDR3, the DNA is TGTGCCAGCAGAAGAACTCCGGGACAGGGCGTCTATGGCTACACCTTC.

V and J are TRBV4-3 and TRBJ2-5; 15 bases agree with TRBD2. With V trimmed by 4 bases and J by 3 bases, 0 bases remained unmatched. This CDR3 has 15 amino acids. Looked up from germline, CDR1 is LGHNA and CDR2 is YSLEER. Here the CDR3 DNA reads TGCGCCAGCAGCCGGACTAGCGGGGGGGAAGAGACCCAGTACTTC. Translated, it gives CASSRTSGGEETQYF.

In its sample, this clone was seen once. CDR3 loop: CASSIRQGPYEQYF. The DNA of the CDR3 is TGTGCCAGCAGCATACGACAGGGTCCCTACGAGCAGTACTTC. The chain joins TRBV5-8 to TRBJ2-7, with 7 bases matching TRBD1. Trimming removed 4 bases from V and 2 bases from J; junction bases left unmatched: 6. The CDR3 consists of 14 residues. Germline CDR1 SGHTS, CDR2 YDEGEE.

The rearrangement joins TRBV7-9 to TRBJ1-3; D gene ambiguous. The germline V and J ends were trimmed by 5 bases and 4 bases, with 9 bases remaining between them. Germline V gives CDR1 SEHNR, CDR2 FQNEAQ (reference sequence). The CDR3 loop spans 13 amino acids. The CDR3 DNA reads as TGTGCCAGCAGCCTAGACTACGGAAACACCATATATTTT. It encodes CASSLDYGNTIYF. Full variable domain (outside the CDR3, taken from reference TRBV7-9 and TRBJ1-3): DTGVSQNPRHKITKRGQNVTFRCDPISEHNRLYWYRQTLGQGPEFLTYFQNEAQLEKSRLLSDRFSAERPKGSFSTLEIQRTEQGDSAMYLCASSLDYGNTIYFGEGSWLTVV.